A single TCR beta chain is shown here with its context. Trimming took off 3 bases at V and 7 bases at J, with 16 bases between the two ends. Germline values: CDR1 SGHTA, CDR2 FQGNSA. The CDR3 is 15 residues long. The sample comes from a study of glioma-infiltrating T cells after dendritic cell vaccination. All glioblastoma patients lacked an isocitrate dehydrogenase mutation. The PCR used 60 V beta and 13 J beta primers. This table comes from immunoSEQ multiplex PCR, and its TCRdb copy is limited to in-frame clones, with some not included. The table has around 100,000 clones, roughly 81% seen once. This specimen consisted of blood, obtained before dendritic cell vaccination. This TCR derives from a human donor with glioblastoma. The rearrangement joins TRBV7-2 to TRBJ1-5, with a weak D call TRBD1 (6 bases). CDR3: CASSLIAGAGQPQHF. CDR3 nucleotides: TGTGCCAGCAGCTTGATTGCGGGGGCGGGACAGCCCCAGCATTTT.